This TCR beta chain was retrieved from a study of response to subunit inactivated influenza vaccine. MiXCR, run by TCRdb on the RT-PCR reads, gives a single entry per CDR3 protein. The table includes some 570,000 distinct CDR3 sequences, approximately 11% detected once. The CDR3 extends over 12 amino acids. V trimming: 0 bases; J trimming: 13 bases; junction bases outside the gene matches: 5. The germline V gene encodes CDR1 DFQATT and CDR2 SNEGSKA (reference sequence). The same data also contributed to another study, on T cells expressing NK-cell markers. That investigation notes: TCR beta libraries carry UMIs added by 5'RACE template switching.

This material consisted of PBMCs from blood, taken on the day of vaccination. The receptor was derived from a man aged 50-60 years who received an inactivated influenza vaccine. The chain has TRBV20-1 and TRBJ2-4; the match to TRBD1 covers 8 bases. CDR3: CSARDDRGDQYF. CDR3 sequence (DNA): TGCAGTGCTAGAGACGACAGGGGCGACCAGTACTTC.